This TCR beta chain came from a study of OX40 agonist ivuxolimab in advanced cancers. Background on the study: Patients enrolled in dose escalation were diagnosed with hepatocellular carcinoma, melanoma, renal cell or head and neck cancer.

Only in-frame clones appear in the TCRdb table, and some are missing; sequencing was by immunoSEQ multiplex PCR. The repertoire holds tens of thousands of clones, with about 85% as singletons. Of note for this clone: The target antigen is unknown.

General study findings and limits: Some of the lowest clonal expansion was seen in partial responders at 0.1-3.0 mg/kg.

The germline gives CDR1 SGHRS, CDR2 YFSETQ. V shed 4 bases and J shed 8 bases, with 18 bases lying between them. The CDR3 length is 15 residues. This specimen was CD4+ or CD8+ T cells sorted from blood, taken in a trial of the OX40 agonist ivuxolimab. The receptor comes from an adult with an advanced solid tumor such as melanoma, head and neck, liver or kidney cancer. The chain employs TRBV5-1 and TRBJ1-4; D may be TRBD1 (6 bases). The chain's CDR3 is CASSVGQKRGEKLFF. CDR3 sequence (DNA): TGCGCCAGCAGCGTAGGACAGAAAAGAGGGGAAAAACTGTTTTTT. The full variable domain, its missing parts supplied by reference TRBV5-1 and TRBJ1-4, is KAGVTQTPRYLIKTRGQQVTLSCSPISGHRSVSWYQQTPGQGLQFLFEYFSETQRNKGNFPGRFSGRQFSNSRSEMNVSTLELGDSALYLCASSVGQKRGEKLFFGSGTQLSVL.